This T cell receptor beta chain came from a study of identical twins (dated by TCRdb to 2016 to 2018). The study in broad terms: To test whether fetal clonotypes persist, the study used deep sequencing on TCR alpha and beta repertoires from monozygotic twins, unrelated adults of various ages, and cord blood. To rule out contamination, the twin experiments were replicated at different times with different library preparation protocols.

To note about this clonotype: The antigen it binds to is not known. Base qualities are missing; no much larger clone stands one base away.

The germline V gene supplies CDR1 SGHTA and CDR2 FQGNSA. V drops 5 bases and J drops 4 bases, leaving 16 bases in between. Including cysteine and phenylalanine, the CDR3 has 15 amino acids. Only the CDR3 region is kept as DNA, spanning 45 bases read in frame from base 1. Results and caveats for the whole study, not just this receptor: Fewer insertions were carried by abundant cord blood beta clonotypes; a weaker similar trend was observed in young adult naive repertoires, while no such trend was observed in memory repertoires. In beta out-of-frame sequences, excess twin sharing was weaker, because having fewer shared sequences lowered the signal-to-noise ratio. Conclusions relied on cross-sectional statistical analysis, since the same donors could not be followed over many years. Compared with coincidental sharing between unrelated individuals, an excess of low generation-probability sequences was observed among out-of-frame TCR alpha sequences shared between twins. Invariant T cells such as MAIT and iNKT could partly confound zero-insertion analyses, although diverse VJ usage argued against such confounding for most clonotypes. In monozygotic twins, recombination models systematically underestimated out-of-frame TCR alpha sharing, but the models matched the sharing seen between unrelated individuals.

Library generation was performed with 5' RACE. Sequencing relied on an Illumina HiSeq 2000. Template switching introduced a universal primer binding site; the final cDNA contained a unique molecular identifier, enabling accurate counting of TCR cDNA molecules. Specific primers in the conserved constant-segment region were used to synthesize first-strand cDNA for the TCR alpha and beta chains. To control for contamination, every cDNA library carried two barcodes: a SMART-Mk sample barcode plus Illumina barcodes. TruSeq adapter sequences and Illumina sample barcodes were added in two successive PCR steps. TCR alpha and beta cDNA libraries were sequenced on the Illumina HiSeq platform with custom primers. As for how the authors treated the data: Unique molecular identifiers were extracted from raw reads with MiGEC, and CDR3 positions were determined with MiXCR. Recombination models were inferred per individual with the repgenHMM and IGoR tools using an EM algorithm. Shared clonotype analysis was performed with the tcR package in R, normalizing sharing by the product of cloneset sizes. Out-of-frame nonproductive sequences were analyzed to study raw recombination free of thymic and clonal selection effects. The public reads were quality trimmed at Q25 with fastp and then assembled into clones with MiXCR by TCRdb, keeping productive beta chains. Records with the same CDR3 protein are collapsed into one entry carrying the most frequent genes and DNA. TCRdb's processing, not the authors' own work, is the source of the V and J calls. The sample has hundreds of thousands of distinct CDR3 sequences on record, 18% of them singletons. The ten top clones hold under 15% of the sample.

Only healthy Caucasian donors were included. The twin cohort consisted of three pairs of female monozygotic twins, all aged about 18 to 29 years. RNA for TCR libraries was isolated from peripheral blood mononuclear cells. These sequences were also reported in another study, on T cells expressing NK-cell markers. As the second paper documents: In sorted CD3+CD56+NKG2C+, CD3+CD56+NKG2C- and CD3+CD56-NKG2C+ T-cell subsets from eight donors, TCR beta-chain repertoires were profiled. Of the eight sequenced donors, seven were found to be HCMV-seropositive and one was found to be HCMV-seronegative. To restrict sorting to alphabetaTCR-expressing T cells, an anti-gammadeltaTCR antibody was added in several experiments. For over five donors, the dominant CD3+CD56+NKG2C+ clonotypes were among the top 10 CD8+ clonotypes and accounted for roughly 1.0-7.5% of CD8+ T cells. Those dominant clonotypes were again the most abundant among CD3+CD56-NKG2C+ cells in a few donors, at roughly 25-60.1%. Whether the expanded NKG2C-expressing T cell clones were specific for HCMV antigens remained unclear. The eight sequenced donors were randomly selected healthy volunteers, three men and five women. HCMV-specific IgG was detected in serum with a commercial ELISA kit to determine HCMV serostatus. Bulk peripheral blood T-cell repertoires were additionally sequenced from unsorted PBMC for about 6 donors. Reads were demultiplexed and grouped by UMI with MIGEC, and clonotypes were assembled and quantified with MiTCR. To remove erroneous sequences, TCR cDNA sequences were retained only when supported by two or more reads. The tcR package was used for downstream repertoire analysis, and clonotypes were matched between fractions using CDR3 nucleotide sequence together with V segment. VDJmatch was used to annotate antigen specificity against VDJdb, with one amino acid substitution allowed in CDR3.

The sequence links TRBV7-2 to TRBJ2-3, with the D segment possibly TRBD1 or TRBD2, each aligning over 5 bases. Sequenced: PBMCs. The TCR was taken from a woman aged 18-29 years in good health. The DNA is TGTGCCAGCAGCCTCCGACTAATGGGGGCAGATACGCAGTATTTT. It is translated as CASSLRLMGADTQYF.